Shown below are 3 T cell receptor beta chains from a single sample sequenced in a study of metastatic and nonmetastatic thyroid tumors. With MiXCR, TCRdb called clones anew from the PCR reads. The data show about 2,900 clones, approximately 35% seen once. Each patient came to thyroid surgery without any prior treatment (of any kind). Sequenced: tumor tissue. The receptors come from a female donor with papillary thyroid cancer or a benign thyroid nodule (not recorded which). Some clones in this sample may be carry-over from other donors' samples.

This rearrangement joins TRBV12-5 to TRBJ2-6, with D tentatively TRBD1 (5 bases). Trimming took off 2 bases at V and 12 bases at J, with 11 bases between the two ends. CDR3 size: 13 residues. CDR1 and CDR2 (germline): LGHNT, FRNRAP. CDR3 loop: CASGLSGSLVLTF. The DNA of the CDR3 is TGTGCTAGTGGTTTGTCAGGGTCCCTCGTCCTGACTTTC.

The rearrangement uses TRBV20-1 and TRBJ2-3; TRBD2 matches at 12 bases. The J segment lost 2 bases and the V segment lost 3 bases, leaving 6 bases of the junction unmatched. CDR3 length equals 16 residues. Germline CDR1 reads DFQATT; CDR2 reads SNEGSKA (reference sequence). CDR3 region: CSASARLAGDTDTQYF. The CDR3 coding sequence is TGCAGTGCTAGCGCTAGACTAGCGGGAGACACAGATACGCAGTATTTT.

The chain joins TRBV5-1 to TRBJ2-1; D may match TRBD1 or TRBD2 (5 bases each). V dropped 0 bases and J dropped 5 bases, with 12 bases sitting between them. Germline loops: CDR1 SGHRS, CDR2 YFSETQ. This CDR3 is built from 15 residues. The CDR3 nucleotides read TGCGCCAGCAGCTTGGTGGGACGGAACAACAATGAGCAGTTCTTC. Translating gives CASSLVGRNNNEQFF.